Listed below are T cell receptor beta chains from one sample, sequenced in a study of blood T cell repertoires in COVID-19. Profiled with immunoSEQ multiplex PCR; TCRdb holds only in-frame clones, not every one. The sample includes around 250,000 clones, roughly 89% seen only once; the top ten take about 1.5%. Input material: peripheral blood. These receptors were obtained from a woman between 40 and 50 years old who had recovered from COVID-19. Both conserved end residues are part of each CDR3. D genes are given only for firm matches. The size of a clone is reported for some rows only, either as once, few or many, or as a class for expanded clones.

TGTGCCTGGAGTGTATTAGCGGGGGGATACGAGCAGTACTTC,CAWSVLAGGYEQYF,TRBJ2-7,TRBD2,14,TRBV30,once
TGTGCCAGCAGCTTGGAGGGTTTGAAGTTCAATGAGCAGTTCTTC,CASSLEGLKFNEQFF,TRBJ2-1,-,15,TRBV7-3,-
TGCGCCAGCAAGATCCAGGGGGGTACCGGGGAGCTGTTTTTT,CASKIQGGTGELFF,TRBJ2-2,-,14,TRBV4-1,-
TGCAGCGTAGGGACAGGGGCTAGCACAGATACGCAGTATTTT,CSVGTGASTDTQYF,TRBJ2-3,TRBD1,14,TRBV29-1,-
TGTGCCTGGAAGAGCGGATTGGATGAGCAGTTCTTC,CAWKSGLDEQFF,TRBJ2-1,-,12,TRBV30,-
TGTGCCAGCAGCCTCGACGGACAGCCGTACAATGAGCAGTTCTTC,CASSLDGQPYNEQFF,TRBJ2-1,-,15,TRBV7-8,-
TGTGCCAGCAGCCAGGGGAGCGGAAGGGAGCAGTACTTC,CASSQGSGREQYF,TRBJ2-7,-,13,TRBV3-1/TRBV3-2,-
TGTGCCAGCAGTTCGGCCGGGACAGGGGGCTTTGAGCAGTACTTC,CASSSAGTGGFEQYF,TRBJ2-7,TRBD1,15,TRBV28,once
TGTGCCAGCAGTCGGACAGGGTCCTCCTACGAGCAGTACTTC,CASSRTGSSYEQYF,TRBJ2-7,TRBD1,14,TRBV27,-
TGTGCCAGCAGCTTTGAGGGTCTCCGGGGTAACACTGAAGCTTTCTTT,CASSFEGLRGNTEAFF,TRBJ1-1,-,16,TRBV7-9,-
TGTGCCAGCAGTTATTCAGCTTCACTAGACAGGGTTGAAGCTTTCTTT,CASSYSASLDRVEAFF,TRBJ1-1,TRBD1,16,TRBV6-5,-
TGTGCCAGCCGCGGGGGGCCTAGCACCGGGGAGCTGTTTTTT,CASRGGPSTGELFF,TRBJ2-2,TRBD2,14,TRBV10-3,-
TGCGCCAGCAGTGACACCGGGACAGAGAGCTCCTACAATGAGCAGTTCTTC,CASSDTGTESSYNEQFF,TRBJ2-1,TRBD1,17,TRBV10-1,-
TGTGCCAGCAGTTTATTTAGCGGGGAGAGCACAGATACGCAGTATTTT,CASSLFSGESTDTQYF,TRBJ2-3,TRBD2,16,TRBV27,-
TGTGCCAGCACCCCCCTGGCACAGGGGGCTGCAGATACGCAGTATTTT,CASTPLAQGAADTQYF,TRBJ2-3,TRBD1,16,TRBV5-6,-
TGTGCCAGCAGCTCACACGGGACAGCGAATGAGCAGTTCTTC,CASSSHGTANEQFF,TRBJ2-1,TRBD1,14,TRBV7-9,-
TGTGCCAGCAGTATGACAGGGGTCCAGAGGGACGAGCAGTACTTC,CASSMTGVQRDEQYF,TRBJ2-7,TRBD1,15,TRBV28,few
TGTGCCAGCAGCTTTCAAGGGGTCTCTGGAAACACCATATATTTT,CASSFQGVSGNTIYF,TRBJ1-3,-,15,TRBV7-9,-
TGTGCCAGCAGTCCCTGGACTGCCCAGGGCAATCAGCCCCAGCATTTT,CASSPWTAQGNQPQHF,TRBJ1-5,-,16,TRBV27,-
TGTGCCAGCAGCCCAGCCAACCCAGGACAGGGGGCAGCGGGGGCCAACGTCCTGACTTTC,CASSPANPGQGAAGANVLTF,TRBJ2-6,TRBD1,20,TRBV6-6,-
TGTGCCACTACCGGGACAGGCTACACCGGGGAGCTGTTTTTT,CATTGTGYTGELFF,TRBJ2-2,TRBD1,14,TRBV19,-
TGTGCCAGCAGCCGGTGGGGCAACCAAGAGACCCAGTACTTC,CASSRWGNQETQYF,TRBJ2-5,-,14,TRBV3-1/TRBV3-2,-
TGCAGCGAAACACAGGGCGTGGGCACTGAAGCTTTCTTT,CSETQGVGTEAFF,TRBJ1-1,-,13,TRBV29-1,few
TGTGCCAGCAGTAAAGCTTATCACTCCTACAATGAGCAGTTCTTC,CASSKAYHSYNEQFF,TRBJ2-1,-,15,TRBV3-1/TRBV3-2,-
TGCGCCAGCAGCTTGGGCACAGGGGAAATTCAGCCCCAGCATTTT,CASSLGTGEIQPQHF,TRBJ1-5,TRBD1,15,TRBV5-1,-
TGTGCCTGGAGTGCCTCCGTTCTTGGGGCCAACGTCCTGACTTTC,CAWSASVLGANVLTF,TRBJ2-6,-,15,TRBV30,-
TGCGCCAGCAGCCCGGGACTAGCGGGGGGGCTGGGCAATGAGCAGTTCTTC,CASSPGLAGGLGNEQFF,TRBJ2-1,TRBD2,17,TRBV5-1,many
TGTGCCAGCAGTTTAGCAATTTCACAGGGGGGTGGCTACACCTTC,CASSLAISQGGGYTF,TRBJ1-2,TRBD1,15,TRBV28,-
TGTGCCACCAGTGATCCCCCCCCCTATGAGCAGTTCTTC,CATSDPPPYEQFF,TRBJ2-1,-,13,TRBV24-1,-
TGTGCCAGCACCCCGGGACAGGCCAAAAACATTCAGTACTTC,CASTPGQAKNIQYF,TRBJ2-4,TRBD1,14,TRBV2,-
TGTGCCAGCAGCCAAGAAAGTAGCGGGGGGAGAGAGCAGTTCTTC,CASSQESSGGREQFF,TRBJ2-1,TRBD2,15,TRBV4-2,-
TGCGCCAGCAGCCTGAACCGGGACACCCCCTACGAGCAGTACTTC,CASSLNRDTPYEQYF,TRBJ2-7,-,15,TRBV5-1,-
TGTGCCAGCAGTGAAATTTTAGATCGGGTCGAAAAACTGTTTTTT,CASSEILDRVEKLFF,TRBJ1-4,-,15,TRBV6-1,-
TGTGCCAGCAGCTTACTTCAGGGGAACGAGCAGTACTTC,CASSLLQGNEQYF,TRBJ2-7,-,13,TRBV11-2,-
TGTGCCAGCAGAGCCAGGGGGAGCTCCTACGAGCAGTACTTC,CASRARGSSYEQYF,TRBJ2-7,TRBD1,14,TRBV6-5,-
TGCGCCAGCAGCTTGTTGGGACTAGCGGGGCCCTCTAGCACAGATACGCAGTATTTT,CASSLLGLAGPSSTDTQYF,TRBJ2-3,TRBD2,19,TRBV5-1,-
TGTGCCAGCAGCAAATGGGACAGGCGACTTAACTATGGCTACACCTTC,CASSKWDRRLNYGYTF,TRBJ1-2,-,16,TRBV21-1,-
TGTGCCAGCAGCCCCAACACAGGGAACGAGCAGTACTTC,CASSPNTGNEQYF,TRBJ2-7,-,13,TRBV6-2/TRBV6-3,-
TGTGCCAGCAGCCCGGAGTGGGGAGTAGAGACCCAGTACTTC,CASSPEWGVETQYF,TRBJ2-5,-,14,TRBV5-4,few
TGCGCCAGCAGCTTGGGCCTAGCGGGGGGGCAAGAGACCCAGTACTTC,CASSLGLAGGQETQYF,TRBJ2-5,TRBD2,16,TRBV5-1,-
TGTGCCATCAGGGACAGCTCTGGAAACACCATATATTTT,CAIRDSSGNTIYF,TRBJ1-3,-,13,TRBV10-3,-
TGCGCCAGCAGCCAAGAAGGTCGAGGGAGCTCCTATAATTCACCCCTCCACTTT,CASSQEGRGSSYNSPLHF,TRBJ1-6,-,18,TRBV4-1,-
TGTGCCAGCAGTTTTCTCCGGTTGAACACTGAAGCTTTCTTT,CASSFLRLNTEAFF,TRBJ1-1,-,14,TRBV28,-
TGTGCCACCATGCGGGAGGGGGGGAACACCGGGGAGCTGTTTTTT,CATMREGGNTGELFF,TRBJ2-2,TRBD2,15,TRBV19,-
TGTGCCAGCAGCCCTAGGGACATAGCCTACGAGCAGTACTTC,CASSPRDIAYEQYF,TRBJ2-7,-,14,TRBV7-2,-
TGTGCCAGCAGTGATAGCGGGGGAGGTGAGACCCAGTACTTC,CASSDSGGGETQYF,TRBJ2-5,TRBD2,14,TRBV25-1,-